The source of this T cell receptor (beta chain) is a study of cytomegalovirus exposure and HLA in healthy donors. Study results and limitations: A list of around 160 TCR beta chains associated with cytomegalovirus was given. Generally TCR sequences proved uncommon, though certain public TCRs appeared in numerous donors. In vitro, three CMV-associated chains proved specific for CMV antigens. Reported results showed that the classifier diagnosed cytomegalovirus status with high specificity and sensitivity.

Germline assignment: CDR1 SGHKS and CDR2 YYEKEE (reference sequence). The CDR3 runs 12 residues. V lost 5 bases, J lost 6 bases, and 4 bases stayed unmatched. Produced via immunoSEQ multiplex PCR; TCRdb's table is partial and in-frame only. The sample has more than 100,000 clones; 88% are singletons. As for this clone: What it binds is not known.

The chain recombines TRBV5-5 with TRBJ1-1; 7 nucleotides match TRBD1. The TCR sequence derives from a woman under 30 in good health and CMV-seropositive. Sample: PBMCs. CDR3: CASSWTGSEAFF. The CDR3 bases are TGTGCCAGCAGTTGGACAGGTTCTGAAGCTTTCTTT.